These T cell receptor beta chains were read from a single sample in a study of blood T cell repertoires in COVID-19. Here immunoSEQ multiplex PCR was the method, and the copy in TCRdb shows in-frame clones only, minus some. The table lists tens of thousands of clones, around 83% of them singletons. Sequencing was performed on peripheral blood. Receptors originate from a woman in her fifties or sixties with acute or convalescent COVID-19. Each CDR3 is given with its conserved first and last residue. A D gene is named only where the DNA matches it firmly. Clone size is shown for a subset of rows, as once, few, many or a class of expanded clone.

cdr3_aa cdr3_nt j_call clone_size v_call d_call
CASSTGGASNQPQHF TGTGCCAGCAGTACAGGGGGGGCAAGCAATCAGCCCCAGCATTTT TRBJ1-5 - TRBV2 TRBD1
CASSPGFWDEQYF TGTGCCAGCAGCCCAGGGTTCTGGGACGAGCAGTACTTC TRBJ2-7 once TRBV3-1/TRBV3-2 -
CASSYRQGDDGYTF TGTGCCAGCAGTTACAGACAGGGGGATGATGGCTACACCTTC TRBJ1-2 - TRBV6-6 TRBD1
CATSRDQGHSNQPQHF TGTGCCACCAGCAGAGACCAGGGCCATAGCAATCAGCCCCAGCATTTT TRBJ1-5 - TRBV15 -
CAVRSAGGLDEQYF TGTGCCGTGCGATCTGCAGGGGGCCTGGACGAGCAGTACTTC TRBJ2-7 - TRBV10-3 TRBD1
CASSQAPVQPQHF TGTGCCAGCAGCCAAGCTCCGGTCCAGCCCCAGCATTTT TRBJ1-5 - TRBV3-1/TRBV3-2 -
CATSDYSYGYTF TGTGCCACCAGTGATTACTCCTATGGCTACACCTTC TRBJ1-2 - TRBV24-1 -
CASSLTGTANTEAFF TGTGCCAGCAGCTTAACGGGGACAGCGAACACTGAAGCTTTCTTT TRBJ1-1 once TRBV7-3 TRBD1
CASSPRTANYGYTF TGCGCCAGCAGCCCGAGGACAGCTAACTATGGCTACACCTTC TRBJ1-2 few TRBV5-1 -
CASRVLTGNTEAFF TGTGCCAGTAGGGTCCTGACAGGGAACACTGAAGCTTTCTTT TRBJ1-1 - TRBV19 -
CASSLRTGEAFF TGTGCCAGCAGCCTTAGGACAGGGGAAGCTTTCTTT TRBJ1-1 - TRBV13 TRBD1
CSVRGGRNTEAFF TGCAGCGTTAGGGGGGGAAGGAACACTGAAGCTTTCTTT TRBJ1-1 many TRBV29-1 -
CASSAGGSPLHF TGTGCCAGCAGCGCAGGGGGTTCACCCCTCCACTTT TRBJ1-6 once TRBV12-3/TRBV12-4 TRBD1
CASSPPGGAFYNEQFF TGTGCCAGCTCACCACCGGGGGGGGCATTCTACAATGAGCAGTTCTTC TRBJ2-1 - TRBV18 -
CASSQGGEQYF TGTGCCAGCAGCCAAGGAGGCGAGCAGTACTTC TRBJ2-7 once TRBV3-1/TRBV3-2 -
CASSLGEVNSGNTIYF TGTGCCAGCAGCTTAGGGGAGGTCAACTCTGGAAACACCATATATTTT TRBJ1-3 - TRBV7-6 -
CASRALAVVSGELFF TGTGCCAGCAGGGCATTAGCGGTCGTGTCCGGGGAGCTGTTTTTT TRBJ2-2 - TRBV6-5 -
CASSPELQTSSGGYTF TGTGCCAGCAGCCCCGAACTTCAGACGTCCAGCGGGGGCTACACCTTC TRBJ1-2 once TRBV7-9 -
CASSRDRSYGYTF TGTGCCAGCAGTCGAGACAGGAGCTATGGCTACACCTTC TRBJ1-2 - TRBV12-3/TRBV12-4 -
CASSPGTGSFNYGYTF TGTGCCAGCAGCCCCGGGACAGGGTCTTTCAACTATGGCTACACCTTC TRBJ1-2 - TRBV11-2 TRBD1
CASRSSESSGANVLTF TGCGCCAGCAGATCGTCGGAGTCCTCTGGGGCCAACGTCCTGACTTTC TRBJ2-6 - TRBV5-1 -
CASSGTVFSGGNTIYF TGTGCCAGCAGTGGCACAGTCTTTTCAGGTGGAAACACCATATATTTT TRBJ1-3 - TRBV2 -
CASSTGQLNTGELFF TGTGCCAGTAGTACGGGACAGCTGAACACCGGGGAGCTGTTTTTT TRBJ2-2 - TRBV19 TRBD1
CASSFVGQATFF TGTGCCAGCAGCTTCGTGGGACAGGCGACTTTCTTT TRBJ1-1 - TRBV7-2 TRBD1
CASSFLGNEQFF TGTGCCAGCAGTTTCCTCGGCAATGAGCAGTTCTTC TRBJ2-1 - TRBV12-3/TRBV12-4 -
CASSLQGAAGELFF TGTGCCAGCAGCCTCCAGGGGGCCGCCGGGGAGCTGTTTTTT TRBJ2-2 - TRBV3-1/TRBV3-2 TRBD1
CASSHAGSGELFF TGTGCCAGCAGCCATGCAGGGTCCGGGGAGCTGTTTTTT TRBJ2-2 - TRBV3-1/TRBV3-2 -
CASSPEDRGKLFF TGTGCCAGTAGTCCGGAAGACAGGGGAAAACTGTTTTTT TRBJ1-4 - TRBV19 TRBD1
CASSLDMQGTEAFF TGCGCCAGCAGCTTGGATATGCAGGGGACTGAAGCTTTCTTT TRBJ1-1 few TRBV5-1 -
CASSRDRGIQTQYF TGCGCCAGCAGCCGGGACAGAGGGATACAGACCCAGTACTTC TRBJ2-5 - TRBV5-1 TRBD1
CASGRDRTYEQYF TGTGCCAGCGGACGGGATCGGACCTACGAGCAGTACTTC TRBJ2-7 - TRBV9 -
CSARSRDTQYF TGCAGTGCTAGAAGCCGGGATACGCAGTATTTT TRBJ2-3 - TRBV20-1 -
CASSAAGGNTEAFF TGTGCCAGCAGCGCTGCCGGGGGGAACACTGAAGCTTTCTTT TRBJ1-1 - TRBV11-2 -
CASSLGGDQPQHF TGCGCCAGCAGCCTAGGCGGGGATCAGCCCCAGCATTTT TRBJ1-5 - TRBV5-1 -
CASSATGGLRGYTF TGTGCCAGTAGTGCCACAGGGGGCTTACGTGGCTACACCTTC TRBJ1-2 - TRBV19 TRBD1
CASSYSGGANEKLFF TGTGCCAGCAGTTACTCTGGGGGGGCTAATGAAAAACTGTTTTTT TRBJ1-4 - TRBV6-6 -
CASSLAGGDEQYF TGTGCCAGCAGCTTAGCGGGGGGAGACGAGCAGTACTTC TRBJ2-7 - TRBV7-7 -
CASSLDGGMNTEAFF TGTGCCAGCAGCTTAGATGGGGGGATGAACACTGAAGCTTTCTTT TRBJ1-1 once TRBV11-3 -
CASSLVRGTYNEQFF TGCGCCAGCAGCTTGGTTCGGGGAACCTACAATGAGCAGTTCTTC TRBJ2-1 few TRBV5-1 -
CASSLAVTEAEKLFF TGCGCCAGCAGCTTGGCAGTGACGGAGGCTGAAAAACTGTTTTTT TRBJ1-4 - TRBV5-1 -
CSVGQGGDTQYF TGCAGCGTTGGGCAGGGGGGAGATACGCAGTATTTT TRBJ2-3 - TRBV29-1 -
CASSRTGRDEQFF TGTGCCAGTAGTAGGACAGGGAGGGATGAGCAGTTCTTC TRBJ2-1 - TRBV19 -